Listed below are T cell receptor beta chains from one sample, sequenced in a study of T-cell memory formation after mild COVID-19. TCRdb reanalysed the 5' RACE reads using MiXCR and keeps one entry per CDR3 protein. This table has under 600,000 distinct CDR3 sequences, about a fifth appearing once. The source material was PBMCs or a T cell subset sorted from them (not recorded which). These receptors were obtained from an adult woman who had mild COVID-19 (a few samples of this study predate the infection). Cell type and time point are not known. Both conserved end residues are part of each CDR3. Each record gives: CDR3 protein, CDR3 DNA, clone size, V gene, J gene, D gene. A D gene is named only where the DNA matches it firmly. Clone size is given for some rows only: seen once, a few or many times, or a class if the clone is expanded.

CASSSGQTSSYEQYF	TGTGCCAGCAGCTCGGGACAAACATCTTCCTACGAGCAGTACTTC	NA	TRBV7-9	TRBJ2-7	NA
CASSQLAEQFF	TGTGCCAGCAGCCAACTAGCTGAGCAGTTCTTC	NA	TRBV3-1	TRBJ2-1	NA
CAISDLHTGELFF	TGTGCCATCAGTGACCTTCACACCGGGGAGCTGTTTTTT	NA	TRBV10-3	TRBJ2-2	NA
CASSISYGRNFYGYTF	TGTGCCAGTAGTATATCCTACGGACGGAACTTCTATGGCTACACCTTC	NA	TRBV19	TRBJ1-2	NA
CASSQAPPYEQYF	TGTGCCAGCAGCCAAGCCCCCCCCTACGAGCAGTACTTC	many	TRBV14	TRBJ2-7	NA
CASNRRMNTEAFF	TGTGCCAGCAATAGACGCATGAACACTGAAGCTTTCTTT	NA	TRBV7-2	TRBJ1-1	NA
CATKYMGDSAYEQYF	TGTGCCACCAAGTATATGGGGGACTCCGCCTACGAGCAGTACTTC	few	TRBV15	TRBJ2-7	NA
CASSKVGALQETQYF	TGCGCCAGCAGTAAAGTGGGAGCGCTCCAAGAGACCCAGTACTTC	few	TRBV5-1	TRBJ2-5	NA
CASSQHSGGTLGNEQFF	TGCGCCAGCAGCCAGCATAGCGGGGGAACTCTGGGGAATGAGCAGTTCTTC	NA	TRBV4-3	TRBJ2-1	TRBD2
CASSQERTVSYEQYF	TGTGCCAGCAGCCAGGAGAGGACTGTCTCCTACGAGCAGTACTTC	NA	TRBV14	TRBJ2-7	NA
CASSPREGGRTEAFF	TGTGCCAGCTCACCTCGGGAGGGGGGGCGGACTGAAGCTTTCTTT	NA	TRBV18	TRBJ1-1	NA
CSVPAGDKPYEQYF	TGCAGCGTTCCCGCCGGGGACAAACCCTACGAGCAGTACTTC	NA	TRBV29-1	TRBJ2-7	NA
CASSLARGPMGEQYF	TGTGCCAGCAGCCTCGCCCGGGGGCCTATGGGGGAGCAGTACTTC	NA	TRBV4-2	TRBJ2-7	NA
CASSKAGQGLYGELFF	TGTGCCAGCAGCAAAGCGGGACAGGGCCTCTACGGGGAGCTGTTTTTT	NA	TRBV21-1	TRBJ2-2	NA
CASSERPNTRELFF	TGTGCCAGCAGTGAAAGACCCAATACCAGGGAGCTGTTTTTT	few	TRBV2	TRBJ2-2	NA
CATSDPGSRTGITDTQYF	TGTGCCACCAGTGATCCGGGATCTCGTACGGGTATCACAGATACGCAGTATTTT	NA	TRBV24-1	TRBJ2-3	NA
CSVGDPPVEEQFF	TGCAGCGTTGGGGACCCCCCGGTGGAGGAGCAGTTCTTC	NA	TRBV29-1	TRBJ2-1	NA
CASSSGLAGAGSKFF	TGCGCCAGCAGCTCGGGACTAGCGGGGGCCGGGTCAAAGTTCTTC	NA	TRBV5-1	TRBJ2-1	TRBD2
CSARDRGNTIYF	TGCAGTGCTAGAGATAGGGGGAACACCATATATTTT	many	TRBV20-1	TRBJ1-3	NA
CASSQELRLAAGTQYF	TGTGCCAGCAGCCAAGAACTTCGCCTAGCTGCAGGGACCCAGTACTTC	few	TRBV4-2	TRBJ2-5	NA
CASSVRPGHHDQSGNTIYF	TGTGCCAGCAGCGTGCGCCCGGGACACCACGACCAGTCTGGAAACACCATATATTTT	few	TRBV9	TRBJ1-3	NA
CSAEREGPTETQYF	TGCAGTGCAGAAAGGGAGGGTCCCACAGAGACCCAGTACTTC	few	TRBV20-1	TRBJ2-5	TRBD2
CASSAGTHSYNEQFF	TGCGCCAGCAGCGCCGGGACGCACTCCTACAATGAGCAGTTCTTC	many	TRBV4-3	TRBJ2-1	NA